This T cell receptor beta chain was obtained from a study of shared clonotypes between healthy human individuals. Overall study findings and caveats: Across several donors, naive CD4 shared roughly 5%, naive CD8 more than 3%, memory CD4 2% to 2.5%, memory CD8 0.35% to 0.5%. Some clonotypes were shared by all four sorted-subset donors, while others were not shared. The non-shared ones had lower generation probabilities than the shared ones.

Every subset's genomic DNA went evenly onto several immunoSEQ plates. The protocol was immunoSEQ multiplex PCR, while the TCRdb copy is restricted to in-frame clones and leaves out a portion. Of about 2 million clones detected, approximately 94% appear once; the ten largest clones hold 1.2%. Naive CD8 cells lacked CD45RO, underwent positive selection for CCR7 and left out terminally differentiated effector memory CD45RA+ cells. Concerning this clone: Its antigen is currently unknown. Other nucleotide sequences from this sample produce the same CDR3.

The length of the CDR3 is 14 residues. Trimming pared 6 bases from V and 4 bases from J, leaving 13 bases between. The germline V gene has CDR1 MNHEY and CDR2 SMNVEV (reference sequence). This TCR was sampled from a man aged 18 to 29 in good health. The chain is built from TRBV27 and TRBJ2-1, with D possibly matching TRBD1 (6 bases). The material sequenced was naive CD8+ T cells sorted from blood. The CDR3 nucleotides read TGTGCCAGCAGCACGACAGGATCATACAATGAGCAGTTCTTC. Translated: CASSTTGSYNEQFF.